Listed below are T cell receptor beta chains from one sample, sequenced in a study of immune aging and cytomegalovirus after organ transplant. Antigen specificity for these receptors is unknown. TCRdb analysed the single-cell sequencing reads with MiXCR anew, one entry per CDR3 protein. The sample records tens of thousands of distinct CDR3 sequences, approximately 34% being singletons. The sequencing used CMV peptide-activated CD4+ and CD8+ T cells sorted from blood, collected at five time points, pooled. The receptors originated from a female donor who had a heart transplant and CMV viremia. CDR3s include the opening cysteine and the closing phenylalanine or tryptophan. D genes are given only for firm matches. The size entry is marked missing in some rows and otherwise reads once, few, many or a size class.

cdr3_aa cdr3_nt d_call j_call clone_size v_call
CASSPGLISYEQYF TGTGCCAGCAGCCCGGGACTGATCTCCTACGAGCAGTACTTC - TRBJ2-7 few TRBV11-1
CASSSWAGTSGTDTQYF TGTGCCAGCAGCTCCTGGGCCGGGACTAGCGGCACAGATACGCAGTATTTT TRBD2 TRBJ2-3 few TRBV11-2
CAIRGTSAETQYF TGTGCCATCAGGGGAACTAGCGCGGAGACCCAGTACTTC TRBD2 TRBJ2-5 - TRBV10-3
CASSHLGAGGTEAFF TGCGCCAGCAGCCACCTGGGGGCAGGGGGGACTGAAGCTTTCTTT TRBD1 TRBJ1-1 once TRBV4-3
CASSLGPDTQYF TGTGCCAGCAGCTTAGGGCCGGATACGCAGTATTTT - TRBJ2-3 - TRBV7-6
CASSSGDRENTEAFF TGTGCCAGCAGCTCGGGGGACAGGGAGAACACTGAAGCTTTCTTT TRBD1 TRBJ1-1 - TRBV11-1
CASSLALSAGGPREQFF TGTGCCAGCAGCTTAGCCTTATCGGCGGGAGGGCCAAGGGAGCAGTTCTTC TRBD2 TRBJ2-1 medium-sized TRBV7-2
CASSNDRFGQPQHF TGTGCCAGTAGTAACGACAGGTTCGGACAGCCCCAGCATTTT - TRBJ1-5 - TRBV19
CASSGLSRDYGYTF TGTGCCAGCAGCGGCCTTTCTCGGGACTATGGCTACACCTTC - TRBJ1-2 - TRBV3-1
CATRVQQLQETQYF TGTGCCACCAGGGTCCAGCAACTTCAAGAGACCCAGTACTTC - TRBJ2-5 - TRBV24-1
CASSVIGMNSPLHF TGTGCCAGCAGTGTAATCGGCATGAATTCACCCCTCCACTTT - TRBJ1-6 - TRBV2
CASSRGLSNEQFF TGTGCCAGCAGCCGAGGACTGTCAAATGAGCAGTTCTTC - TRBJ2-1 - TRBV4-2
CSVGGDSYDQPQHF TGCAGCGTTGGCGGGGACAGTTACGATCAGCCCCAGCATTTT TRBD1 TRBJ1-5 - TRBV29-1
CASSFGLAGGGETQYF TGTGCCAGCAGCTTCGGACTAGCGGGAGGAGGGGAGACCCAGTACTTC TRBD2 TRBJ2-5 many TRBV11-3
CASSQPTGTGGHEQYF TGTGCCAGCAGCCAACCTACGGGGACAGGGGGCCACGAGCAGTACTTC TRBD1 TRBJ2-7 - TRBV3-1
CASSPLWWGRNTGELFF TGTGCCAGCAGCCCTTTATGGTGGGGTCGGAACACCGGGGAGCTGTTTTTT - TRBJ2-2 few TRBV7-9
CATSGRGGTYNEQFF TGTGCCACCAGCGGACGGGGGGGAACCTACAATGAGCAGTTCTTC TRBD2 TRBJ2-1 - TRBV24-1
CASSRDSYSSGNTIYF TGTGCCAGCTCACGGGACAGCTACAGCTCTGGAAACACCATATATTTT TRBD1 TRBJ1-3 many TRBV18
CASSPREWGGTNQPQHF TGTGCCAGCTCACCACGTGAGTGGGGGGGAACAAATCAGCCCCAGCATTTT - TRBJ1-5 - TRBV18
CASSLAGLTYEQYF TGCGCCAGCAGCTTGGCGGGTTTGACCTACGAGCAGTACTTC - TRBJ2-7 - TRBV5-1
CASSRWGDTEAFF TGTGCCAGCAGCCGATGGGGGGACACTGAAGCCTTCTTT - TRBJ1-1 - TRBV9
CASSKETQYF TGTGCCAGCAGCAAAGAGACCCAGTACTTC - TRBJ2-5 medium-sized TRBV6-6
CASSEVRTGELFF TGCGCCAGCAGTGAGGTTAGAACCGGGGAGCTGTTTTTT - TRBJ2-2 - TRBV10-2
CASSFNYREQPQHF TGTGCCAGCAGCTTTAATTACAGGGAACAGCCCCAGCATTTT - TRBJ1-5 many TRBV5-5
CSAGRQGSQHF TGCAGTGCCGGAAGACAGGGTTCCCAGCATTTT TRBD1 TRBJ1-5 - TRBV20-1
CSARSVLGARSYTF TGCAGTGCTAGGAGTGTGTTAGGGGCCCGGAGCTACACCTTC - TRBJ1-2 many TRBV20-1
CASRASYNSPLHF TGTGCCAGCAGAGCCTCCTATAATTCACCCCTCCACTTT - TRBJ1-6 - TRBV6-5